This T cell receptor beta chain was profiled in a study of CD8+CD57+ T cells in acquired aplastic anemia. For the study at large: Sorted cells (CD4+ and CD8+) yielded DNA amounts that averaged about 3.1 ug.

General study points: Patients and controls shared under 35 CD8+ CDR3 sequences, which appeared highly expressed in patients and within their immunodominant clones. Controls and patients did not differ significantly in CD8+ Simpson's diversity.

Concerning this clonotype: The antigen is unknown.

The germline V gene encodes CDR1 MGHDK and CDR2 SYGVNS. V lost 5 bases and J 3 bases, leaving 20 bases between the germline ends. This CDR3 is 17 amino acids long. Sequenced patients had shown CD8+CD57+ cell expansion by flow cytometry. Patients had undergone no therapy by the time their blood was sampled. Genomic DNA acted as the template from which TCR beta VDJ combination and CDR3 sequence profiling were carried out. TCRdb used MiXCR to reprocess the reads, holding one entry per CDR3 protein. The top ten hold approximately 0.82% of the sample, which has 400,000 to 600,000 distinct CDR3 sequences, around 30% seen once.

The receptor was derived from a human donor with aplastic anemia. Sequences were obtained from sorted CD4+, CD8+, or CD8+CD57+ T cells (not recorded which) from PBMCs. The chain links TRBV25-1 to TRBJ1-3, with D unclear. Here the CDR3 reads CASSYSWVEFGGNTIYF. The CDR3 DNA follows: TGTGCCAGCAGTTACTCGTGGGTCGAGTTCGGTGGAAACACCATATATTTT.